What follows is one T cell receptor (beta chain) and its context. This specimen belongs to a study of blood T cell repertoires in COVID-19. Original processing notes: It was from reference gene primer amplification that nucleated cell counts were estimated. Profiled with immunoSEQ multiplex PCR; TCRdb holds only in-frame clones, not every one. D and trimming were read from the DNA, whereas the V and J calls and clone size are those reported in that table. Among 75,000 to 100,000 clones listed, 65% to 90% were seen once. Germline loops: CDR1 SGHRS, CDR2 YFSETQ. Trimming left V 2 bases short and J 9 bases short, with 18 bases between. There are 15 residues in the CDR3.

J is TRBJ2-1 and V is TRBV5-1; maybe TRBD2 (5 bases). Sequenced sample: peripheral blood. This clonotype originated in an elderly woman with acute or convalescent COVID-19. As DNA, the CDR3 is TGCGCCAGCAGCTTCGGAGGCCCCGGGGTGGGTGAGCAGTTCTTC. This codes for CASSFGGPGVGEQFF. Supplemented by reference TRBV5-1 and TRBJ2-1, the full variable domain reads KAGVTQTPRYLIKTRGQQVTLSCSPISGHRSVSWYQQTPGQGLQFLFEYFSETQRNKGNFPGRFSGRQFSNSRSEMNVSTLELGDSALYLCASSFGGPGVGEQFFGPGTRLTVL.